The 8 T cell receptor beta chains listed next were all sequenced from one sample in a study of pediatric ulcerative colitis. TCRdb's copy holds only in-frame clones and misses some; the assay was immunoSEQ multiplex PCR. Of about 14,000 clones listed, 85% to 90% are singletons. The material sequenced was blood. These receptors originate from a boy between 10 and 17 years old with moderate ulcerative colitis.

The CDR3 DNA reads as TGTGCTAGTGGTTTGCCCGTACCTGGACCCCAGCATTTT. Translation: CASGLPVPGPQHF. V gene TRBV12-5 combines with J gene TRBJ1-5; D ambiguous. The CDR3 loop spans 13 amino acids. Trimming shortened V by 2 bases and J by 10 bases, and 12 bases separated the two germline ends. Germline values: CDR1 LGHNT, CDR2 FRNRAP.

J is TRBJ2-2 and V is TRBV19; D remains unclear. CDR3 size: 16 residues. V shed 0 bases and J shed 5 bases, with 13 bases lying between them. Germline CDR1 and CDR2: LNHDA and SQIVND (reference sequence). Here the CDR3 DNA reads TGTGCCAGTAGTATAGATCCCGTCGGCCGAACCGGGGAGCTGTTTTTT. Amino acid sequence: CASSIDPVGRTGELFF. The full variable domain, its missing parts supplied by reference TRBV19 and TRBJ2-2, is DGGITQSPKYLFRKEGQNVTLSCEQNLNHDAMYWYRQDPGQGLRLIYYSQIVNDFQKGDIAEGYSVSREKKESFPLTVTSAQKNPTAFYLCASSIDPVGRTGELFFGEGSRLTVL.

This clone has a single count. This rearrangement joins TRBV29-1 to TRBJ2-7; the match to TRBD2 covers 9 bases. The germline CDR1 and CDR2 sequences are SQVTM and ANQGSEA. V lost 7 bases, J lost 2 bases, and 9 bases stayed unmatched. The CDR3 is made up of 14 amino acids. The CDR3 protein is CSAKLAGPTYEQYF. The CDR3 nucleotides are TGCAGCGCCAAACTAGCGGGCCCCACCTACGAGCAGTACTTC.

The chain combines TRBV10-3 with TRBJ1-3, with unresolved D. CDR1 ENHRY and CDR2 SYGVKD come from the germline V gene. The germline V and J ends were trimmed by 0 bases and 4 bases, with 22 bases remaining between them. The CDR3 is 19 residues long. In nucleotides, the CDR3 is TGTGCCATCAGTGAGTCCCCCTGGCCCACCAGCCCGACGGGAAACACCATATATTTT. Protein sequence: CAISESPWPTSPTGNTIYF.

This chain links TRBV6-5 with TRBJ2-2, with D perhaps TRBD1 (5 bases). CDR1 is MNHEY and CDR2 is SVGAGI in the germline V gene. The CDR3 runs 11 residues. Trimming removed 6 bases from V and 8 bases from J, with 7 bases in between. CDR3 region: CASRTAGELFF. For the CDR3, the DNA is TGTGCCAGCAGGACAGCTGGGGAGCTGTTTTTT.

The V and J genes are TRBV28 and TRBJ2-5, with D perhaps TRBD1 or TRBD2 (5 bases each). The V gene's germline CDR1 is MDHEN and CDR2 SYDVKM. This CDR3 has 15 amino acids. Trimming removed 2 bases from V and 9 bases from J, with 19 bases in between. CDR3 in amino acids: CASSLVGAGTRAQYF. The CDR3 region has the DNA TGTGCCAGCAGTTTAGTTGGGGCAGGGACCCGGGCCCAGTACTTC.

V is TRBV27 and J is TRBJ2-7; maybe TRBD1 (5 bases). The CDR3 covers 14 residues. Trimming took 4 bases from V and 2 from J, leaving 12 bases between them. Germline CDR1 and CDR2: MNHEY and SMNVEV (reference sequence). In DNA, the CDR3 is TGTGCCAGCAGTTACCGAGACAGAGCCTACGAGCAGTACTTC. This sequence encodes CASSYRDRAYEQYF.

The chain joins TRBV30 to TRBJ2-7, with D perhaps TRBD2 (6 bases). This CDR3 region has 14 residues. Trimming cost V 3 bases and J 6 bases, with 18 bases left between them. The germline V gene encodes CDR1 GTSNPN and CDR2 SVGIG (reference sequence). The CDR3 protein is CAWSGTLALSEQYF. CDR3 in DNA: TGTGCCTGGAGCGGGACTTTGGCGTTGTCCGAGCAGTACTTC.